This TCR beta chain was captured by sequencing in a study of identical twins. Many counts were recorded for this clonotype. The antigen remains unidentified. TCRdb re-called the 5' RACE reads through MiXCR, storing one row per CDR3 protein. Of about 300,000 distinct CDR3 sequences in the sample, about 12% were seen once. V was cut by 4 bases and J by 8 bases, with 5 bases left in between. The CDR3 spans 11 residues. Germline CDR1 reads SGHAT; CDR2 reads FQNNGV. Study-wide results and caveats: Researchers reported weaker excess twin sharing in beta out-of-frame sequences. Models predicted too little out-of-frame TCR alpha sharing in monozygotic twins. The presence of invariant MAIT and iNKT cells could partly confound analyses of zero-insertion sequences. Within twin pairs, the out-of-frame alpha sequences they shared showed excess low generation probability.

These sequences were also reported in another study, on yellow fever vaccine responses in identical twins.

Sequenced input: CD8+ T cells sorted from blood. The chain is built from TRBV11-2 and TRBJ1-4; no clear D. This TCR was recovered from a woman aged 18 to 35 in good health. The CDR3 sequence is CASSSREKLFF. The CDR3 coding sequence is TGTGCCAGCAGCTCCCGCGAAAAACTGTTTTTT.